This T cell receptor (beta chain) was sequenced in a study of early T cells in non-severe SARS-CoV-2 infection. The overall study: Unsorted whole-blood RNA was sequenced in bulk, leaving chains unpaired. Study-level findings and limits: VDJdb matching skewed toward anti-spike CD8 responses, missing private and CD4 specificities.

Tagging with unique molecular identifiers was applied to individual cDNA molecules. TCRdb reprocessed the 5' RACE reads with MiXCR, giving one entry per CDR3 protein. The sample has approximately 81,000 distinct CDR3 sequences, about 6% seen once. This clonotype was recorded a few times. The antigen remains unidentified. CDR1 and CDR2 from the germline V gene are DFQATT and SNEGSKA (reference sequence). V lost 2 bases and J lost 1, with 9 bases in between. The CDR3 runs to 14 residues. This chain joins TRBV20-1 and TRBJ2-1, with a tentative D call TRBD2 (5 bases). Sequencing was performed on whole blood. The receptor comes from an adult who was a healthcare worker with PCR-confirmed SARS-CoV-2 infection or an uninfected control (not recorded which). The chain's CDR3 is CSARQLASYNEQFF. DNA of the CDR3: TGCAGTGCTAGACAGCTAGCATCCTACAATGAGCAGTTCTTC.